This entry lists 20 T cell receptor beta chains sequenced from one sample in a study of blood T cells in healthy people across ages. Alongside a J-beta primer mix, a sample-barcoded 5' primer served in a second PCR lasting roughly 6 to 11 cycles. TCRdb re-derived calls from the 5' RACE reads in MiXCR, one entry per CDR3 protein. The sample includes about 1.5 million distinct CDR3 sequences, approximately 39% of them seen just once. Specimen: blood. The source is a young woman in good health.

The genes are TRBV20-1 and TRBJ2-1, with D maybe TRBD2 (5 bases). This CDR3 comprises 13 residues. CDR1 and CDR2 (germline): DFQATT, SNEGSKA (reference sequence). The CDR3 sequence: CRVDREEKNEQFF. The CDR3 bases are TGCAGGGTAGACCGGGAAGAAAAAAATGAGCAGTTCTTC.

V is TRBV5-5 and J is TRBJ2-3; D not resolved. V gave up 7 bases and J gave up 2 bases, with 17 bases separating them. The CDR3 consists of 15 residues. The germline gives CDR1 SGHKS, CDR2 YYEKEE (reference sequence). Here the CDR3 DNA reads TGTGCCAGCGCAACCCCAGCGACCCCCACAGATACGCAGTATTTT. Translated, it gives CASATPATPTDTQYF.

The chain joins TRBV7-6 to TRBJ1-2; D is unclear. Trimming cost V 1 base and J 5 bases, with 8 bases left between them. This CDR3 is 13 amino acids long. Germline V gene data show CDR1 as SGHVS and CDR2 as FNYEAQ. CDR3 sequence: CASSLELNYGYTF. CDR3 DNA: TGTGCCAGCAGCTTAGAGTTGAATTATGGCTACACCTTC.

This clonotype came up a few times. This rearrangement joins TRBV2 to TRBJ1-5, with D possibly matching TRBD1 (6 bases). Per germline, CDR1 SNHLY and CDR2 FYNNEI. The CDR3 consists of 18 residues. Trimming stripped 1 base from V and 3 bases from J, with 19 bases between. DNA of the CDR3: TGTGCCAGCAGTGAAGTTCGGTTGGGACACAATCTCAATCAGCCCCAGCATTTT. Protein product: CASSEVRLGHNLNQPQHF.

V is TRBV4-3 and J is TRBJ2-4; the match to TRBD2 covers 7 bases. The last part of the DNA fits TRBJ2-7 better; the J call may be wrong. Germline assignment: CDR1 LGHNA and CDR2 YSLEER. The CDR3 is made up of 15 amino acids. The CDR3 loop reads CASSQEAGDLYEQYF. In DNA, the CDR3 is TGCGCCAGCAGCCAAGAGGCGGGAGATTTGTACGAGCAGTACTTC.

Here the CDR3 DNA reads TGTGCCAGCAGCTCCCCGGTTGTCCACGAGCAGTACTTC. Residues: CASSSPVVHEQYF. The V call is TRBV7-9, the J call TRBJ2-7; D uncertain. With 4 bases removed from V and 5 bases from J, the gap between germline ends came to 12 bases. CDR1 and CDR2 from the germline V gene are SEHNR and FQNEAQ (reference sequence). The CDR3 is 13 residues long.

The V and J genes are TRBV30 and TRBJ1-5, with a tentative D call TRBD1 (5 bases). This CDR3 spans 13 amino acids. V was trimmed by 2 bases and J by 5 bases, leaving 10 bases between them. Looked up from germline, CDR1 is GTSNPN and CDR2 is SVGIG (reference sequence). This CDR3 is CAWSRGGDQPQHF. The DNA for the CDR3 is TGTGCCTGGAGTAGAGGAGGGGATCAGCCCCAGCATTTT.

About this clonotype itself: This may stem from a read error, because a much larger clone lies one nucleotide away. V and J are TRBV20-1 and TRBJ2-1, with a weak D call TRBD1 (5 bases). The DNA end is a closer match to TRBJ2-7, so the J assignment may be wrong. The CDR3 sequence is 15 residues long. From germline, CDR1 is DFQATT and CDR2 SNEGSKA (reference sequence). The CDR3 is CSAMYRWGLYNEQYF. Written as DNA, the CDR3 is TGCAGTGCCATGTATCGATGGGGCCTCTACAATGAGCAGTACTTC.

The chain couples TRBV5-1 to TRBJ2-3, with TRBD2 matching over 10 bases. This CDR3 has 16 residues. V was pared by 0 bases and J by 4 bases, with 5 bases of the junction left unmatched. Germline V gene data show CDR1 as SGHRS and CDR2 as YFSETQ. In nucleotides, the CDR3 is TGCGCCAGCAGCTTGGCGTCTAGCGGGAGCCCAGATACGCAGTATTTT. This codes for CASSLASSGSPDTQYF.

This rearrangement joins TRBV20-1 to TRBJ2-3; 15 nucleotides line up with TRBD2. The junction had 3 bases not matched to a gene; V was cut back by 5 bases and J by 3 bases. CDR1 and CDR2 from the germline V gene are DFQATT and SNEGSKA (reference sequence). This CDR3 is built from 15 residues. The CDR3 protein is CSAEGTSGRTDTQYF. In nucleotides, the CDR3 is TGCAGTGCTGAGGGGACTAGCGGGAGGACAGATACGCAGTATTTT.

Remarks on this clonotype: One end of the junction does not line up with germline, which may come from a read error. The rearrangement links TRBV6-5 to TRBJ2-1, with TRBD1 matching 9 bases. Germline values: CDR1 MNHEY, CDR2 SVGAGI. This CDR3 spans 16 amino acids. CDR3 nucleotides: TGTGTCAGCAGTTACTTACGGACAGGGGCTAAGGATGAGCAGTTCTTC. Translating it yields CVSSYLRTGAKDEQFF.

The CDR3 sequence: CAWREGDQPQHF. In DNA form, the CDR3 reads TGTGCCTGGAGGGAGGGAGATCAGCCCCAGCATTTT. The chain is built from TRBV30 and TRBJ1-5; D gene uncertain. The ends were cut back, 3 bases at V and 5 bases at J, with 8 bases in the middle. From germline, CDR1 is GTSNPN and CDR2 SVGIG (reference sequence). This CDR3 comprises 12 residues.

The CDR3, as DNA: TGTGCCAGCAGCTCGTCGACAGGGGTAAATTCACCCCTCCACTTT. Residues: CASSSSTGVNSPLHF. This chain uses TRBV7-2 with TRBJ1-6; 8 bases are shared with TRBD1. The CDR3 consists of 15 residues. CDR1 and CDR2 (germline): SGHTA, FQGNSA. The ends lost 4 bases at V and 7 bases at J; junction bases unmatched: 6. The variable domain in full, with the rest retrieved from reference TRBV7-2 and TRBJ1-6, is GAGVSQSPSNKVTEKGKDVELRCDPISGHTALYWYRQSLGQGLEFLIYFQGNSAPDKSGLPSDRFSAERTGGSVSTLTIQRTQQEDSAVYLCASSSSTGVNSPLHFGNGTRLTVT.

V is TRBV12-3 or TRBV12-4 and J is TRBJ2-2; tentative D call: TRBD2 (8 bases). The CDR3 has 17 amino acids. With 5 bases removed from V and 4 bases from J, the gap between germline ends came to 20 bases. The CDR3 spells CASSPATAGDSTGELFF. Written as DNA, the CDR3 is TGTGCCAGCAGTCCCGCGACAGCGGGGGACAGCACCGGGGAGCTGTTTTTT.

V is TRBV24-1 and J is TRBJ2-2, with 10 bases identical to TRBD1. The CDR3 runs 13 residues. CDR1 and CDR2 (germline): KGHDR, SFDVKD. The ends lost 8 bases at V and 6 bases at J; junction bases unmatched: 2. This CDR3 reads CATTGTGAGELFF. CDR3 DNA: TGTGCCACCACCGGGACAGGGGCCGGGGAGCTGTTTTTT.

This chain uses TRBV11-2 with TRBJ2-7; TRBD1 agrees at 7 bases. This CDR3 contains 16 residues. Germline values: CDR1 SGHAT, CDR2 FQNNGV. The V gene end was trimmed by 3 bases and the J gene end by 5 bases; junction bases not matched to a gene: 13. The CDR3 protein is CASSFLTGELGDEQYF. CDR3 nucleotide sequence: TGTGCCAGCAGCTTTCTTACAGGGGAATTAGGCGACGAGCAGTACTTC.

In its sample, this clonotype was seen a few times. The chain couples TRBV7-9 to TRBJ2-3; D is possibly TRBD1 (5 bases). CDR3 length: 14 residues. V lost 3 bases and J lost 5, with 12 bases in between. Germline loops: CDR1 SEHNR, CDR2 FQNEAQ (reference sequence). The CDR3 reads CASSFARAEDTQYF. CDR3 nucleotides: TGTGCCAGCAGCTTTGCCAGGGCGGAAGATACGCAGTATTTT.

This chain connects TRBV4-3 to TRBJ1-2; no reliable D call. The V and J ends lost 4 bases and 3 bases respectively, with 15 bases between them. In germline, CDR1 is LGHNA, CDR2 YSLEER. The CDR3 is made up of 15 amino acids. CDR3 DNA: TGCGCCAGCAGCCGAGATAGTGCAGGCTACTATGGCTACACCTTC. Amino acids: CASSRDSAGYYGYTF.

J is TRBJ2-5 and V is TRBV28; D may be TRBD1 or TRBD2 (5 bases each). The V and J ends lost 6 bases and 11 bases respectively, with 19 bases between them. Germline V CDR1 and CDR2: MDHEN, SYDVKM. The CDR3 runs to 13 residues. The CDR3 DNA is TGTGCCAGCAGCGTGGGCACCATGGGGGAGCAGTACTTC. Its translation: CASSVGTMGEQYF. The variable domain in full, completed from reference TRBV28 and TRBJ2-5, reads DVKVTQSSRYLVKRTGEKVFLECVQDMDHENMFWYRQDPGLGLRLIYFSYDVKMKEKGDIPEGYSVSREKKERFSLILESASTNQTSMYLCASSVGTMGEQYFGPGTRLLVL.

The chain recombines TRBV12-3 or TRBV12-4 with TRBJ2-7; D remains unclear. The CDR3 totals 13 residues. Between the trimmed V and J ends, which lost 6 bases and 2 bases, there was a span of 11 bases. CDR3 amino acids: CASSPVRPYEQYF. CDR3 in DNA: TGTGCCAGCAGCCCCGTCAGGCCCTACGAGCAGTACTTC.